This is a list of T cell receptor beta chains from one sample in a study of Ad26.COV2.S vaccination and SARS-CoV-2 variants. Method: immunoSEQ multiplex PCR; TCRdb's copy keeps in-frame clones and lacks some. The repertoire holds 350,000 to 450,000 clones, with roughly 81% as singletons. The source material was peripheral blood, sampled in a trial of Ad26.COV2.S vaccine versus placebo. The receptors were sampled from a person between 18 and 59 years old who received the Ad26.COV2.S COVID-19 vaccine or a placebo. Both conserved end residues are trimmed from each CDR3. D genes are given only for firm matches.

>TRBD2|TRBV18|TRBJ2-3
ASSPFTAATSGATDTQY
>TRBD2|TRBV7-2|TRBJ2-1
ASSVTSDPYNEQF
>-|TRBV18|TRBJ1-4
ASSAVQPFNEKLF
>-|TRBV27|TRBJ2-3
ASSLNPTGVVTDTQY
>TRBD1|TRBV6-2/TRBV6-3|TRBJ1-2
ASSLRTGGYT
>TRBD1|TRBV27|TRBJ2-7
ASSTRQGTYEQY
>-|TRBV7-9|TRBJ1-1
ASSSGRGLDTEAF
>-|TRBV27|TRBJ1-6
ASSQINSPLH
>-|TRBV12-1|TRBJ1-1
ASSFVAGKTEAF
>-|TRBV6-1|TRBJ1-5
ASSELGQGIYGQPQH
>TRBD2|TRBV27|TRBJ2-3
ASRRGLAGGGDTQY
>TRBD1|TRBV15|TRBJ1-4
ATSYRGQHNEKLF
>-|TRBV7-9|TRBJ2-1
ASTVSGSYNEQF
>-|TRBV10-2|TRBJ1-1
ASSEPGLNTEAF
>TRBD2|TRBV15|TRBJ2-1
ATSRVKTSGGSSYNEQF
>-|TRBV5-1|TRBJ1-4
ASSDGRGRINEKLF
>-|TRBV10-1|TRBJ2-3
ASSEGWLQY
>-|TRBV11-3|TRBJ2-2
ASSPQSPPGTTGELF
>-|TRBV7-9|TRBJ2-2
ASSLAPDTGELF
>-|TRBV7-2|TRBJ1-1
ASSLAGGLNTEAF
>-|TRBV18|TRBJ1-6
ASSPDRGRSPLH
>-|TRBV18|TRBJ1-5
ASSQDSPNLNQPQH
>-|TRBV5-8|TRBJ1-2
ASSLGGALGGYT
>TRBD1|TRBV11-2|TRBJ1-4
ASSLGWTGREKLF
>-|TRBV15|TRBJ2-3
ATSRDPASTDTQY
>TRBD1|TRBV10-2|TRBJ2-7
ASSERRGTYEQY
>-|TRBV9|TRBJ2-1
ASSPTPSNEQF
>TRBD2|TRBV7-2|TRBJ2-1
ASSLRGLARDEQF
>-|TRBV7-9|TRBJ1-1
ASALWGSLRGNTEAF
>-|TRBV5-1|TRBJ2-7
ASSLAQGSYEQY
>-|TRBV7-2|TRBJ1-3
ASSPDRVRNTIY
>TRBD1|TRBV6-5|TRBJ1-6
ASSRGQGTPLH
>TRBD1|TRBV10-3|TRBJ1-2
AISRDRSYGYT
>TRBD2|TRBV30|TRBJ2-5
AWSAGLAGAQETQY
>TRBD1|TRBV6-5|TRBJ1-3
ASGQGGRTGNTIY
>-|TRBV5-1|TRBJ2-7
ASSPVASYEQY
>TRBD1|TRBV4-1|TRBJ1-2
ASSQDVGQGAYGYT
>-|TRBV7-9|TRBJ1-3
ASSRGSGGPGNTIY
>TRBD2|TRBV9|TRBJ2-7
ASSGGLAGGRDEQY
>-|TRBV10-2|TRBJ1-2
ATAQSGTNYGYT
>TRBD1|TRBV18|TRBJ2-1
ASSRDRGLSEQF
>-|TRBV6-5|TRBJ1-1
ASSQRGGEAF
>TRBD2|TRBV30|TRBJ2-3
AWSYGAGETQY
>-|TRBV6-2/TRBV6-3|TRBJ2-1
ASSYPVGPPLVDEQF
>-|TRBV6-5|TRBJ2-1
ASSYSRDEQF
>-|TRBV5-6|TRBJ2-5
ASSLDVSKTQY
>TRBD1|TRBV19|TRBJ2-1
ASILPGGQGDLGSYNEQF
>-|TRBV24-1|TRBJ2-5
ATSDPGLGQY
>-|TRBV28|TRBJ2-3
ASSLNPRPLSTDTQY
>-|TRBV18|TRBJ1-6
ASSPLQSNPPLH
>TRBD1|TRBV5-4|TRBJ2-7
ASSSGDSSYEQY
>TRBD2|TRBV5-6|TRBJ2-1
ASSEASAGGPEQF
>TRBD1|TRBV5-1|TRBJ1-1
ASSLVGTGSDTEAF
>-|TRBV2|TRBJ2-5
ASSGGPGESNQETQY
>-|TRBV7-8|TRBJ2-5
ASSSQETQY
>TRBD2|TRBV24-1|TRBJ2-3
ATSDTPGGSSSTDTQY